Here is one T cell receptor (beta chain) with its context. Seattle enrolled patients during active infection and tracked them longitudinally. The data were taken from a study of blood T cell repertoires in COVID-19. Study-level background: Spain, Italy and the United States supplied samples that represented acute and convalescent COVID-19. Nucleic acid was either cDNA or gDNA, and it came from T cells, B-cell-depleted T cells, or PBMCs.

As processed by the authors: Amplifying reference gene primers gave estimates of nucleated cell counts. Here immunoSEQ multiplex PCR was the method, and the copy in TCRdb shows in-frame clones only, minus some. The D gene and trimming were derived from the DNA, and the V and J assignments and clone size from that table. The sample has about 140,000 clones, about 87% seen once. This clonotype was obtained from a human donor with COVID-19, enrolled during active disease. The donor label of this sample is uncertain. The sample was peripheral blood.

CDR3: CASNPGREETQYF. CDR3 DNA: TGTGCCAGTAACCCAGGGCGAGAAGAGACCCAGTACTTC. The chain employs TRBV19 and TRBJ2-5, with D tentatively TRBD1 (5 bases). Germline CDR1 is LNHDA and CDR2 is SQIVND (reference sequence). V was trimmed by 7 bases and J by 3 bases, leaving 12 bases between them. The CDR3 is made up of 13 amino acids. The full variable domain, its missing parts supplied by reference TRBV19 and TRBJ2-5, is DGGITQSPKYLFRKEGQNVTLSCEQNLNHDAMYWYRQDPGQGLRLIYYSQIVNDFQKGDIAEGYSVSREKKESFPLTVTSAQKNPTAFYLCASNPGREETQYFGPGTRLLVL.